The clone carrying this TCR beta chain was picked up many times. Its antigen is still unknown. In making TCR beta libraries, quantitative 5'-RACE with molecular barcodes was used. TCRdb re-derived calls from the 5' RACE reads in MiXCR, one entry per CDR3 protein. The table lists 300,000 to 400,000 distinct CDR3 sequences, roughly 14% of them singletons. This CDR3 has 16 residues. Deletions cut 3 bases from V and 1 base from J, with 15 bases between. Germline CDR1 reads ENHRY; CDR2 reads SYGVKD. This entry belongs to a study of CD8 T cells in ankylosing spondylitis. Findings of the study overall: Matched ankylosing spondylitis synovial fluid reportedly contained a significantly enriched population of disease-linked clones. Earlier literature documents some of the motif variants in reactive arthritis synovial fluid and blood. What appeared characteristic of ankylosing spondylitis blood was a TCR beta motif of eight or nine highly homologous variants.

This TCR was recovered from a male donor with ankylosing spondylitis or in good health (not recorded which). The chain is built from TRBV10-3 and TRBJ1-1, with a tentative D call TRBD1 (5 bases). Sequencing was done on a sample of blood, either unsorted or a sorted T cell fraction (not recorded which). CDR3 residues: CAISERGGRKNTEAFF. Here the CDR3 DNA reads TGTGCCATCAGTGAAAGGGGAGGACGGAAGAACACTGAAGCTTTCTTT.